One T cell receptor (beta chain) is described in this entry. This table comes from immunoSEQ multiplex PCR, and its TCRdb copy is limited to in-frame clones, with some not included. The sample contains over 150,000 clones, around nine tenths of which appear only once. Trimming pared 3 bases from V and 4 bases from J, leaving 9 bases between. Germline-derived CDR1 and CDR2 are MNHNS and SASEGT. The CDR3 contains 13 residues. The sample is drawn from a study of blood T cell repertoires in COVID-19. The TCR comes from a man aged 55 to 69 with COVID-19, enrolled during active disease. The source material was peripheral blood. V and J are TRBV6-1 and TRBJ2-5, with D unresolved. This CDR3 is CASSDRHTETQYF. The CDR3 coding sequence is TGTGCCAGCAGTGACCGACATACAGAGACCCAGTACTTC.